Listed here is a single T cell receptor beta chain. Antigen unknown. The treatment is: oral pan-JAK inhibitor, 5-10 mg twice daily. PBMCs yielded sorted CD4+ and CD8+ T cells. This sample is drawn from a study of CD8+ T cells in alopecia areata. Study-wide background: At a dose of 5 to 10 mg twice daily, oral tofacitinib was given to treated patients.

This CDR3 has 16 residues. The study, taken as a whole, reports: Alopecia totalis/universalis scalp especially showed more expanded CD8+ clones than normal scalp. In blood and scalp, many expanded lesional clones persisted during tofacitinib.

cDNA reverse transcribed from extracted RNA served as the sequencing template. The protocol was immunoSEQ multiplex PCR, while the TCRdb copy is restricted to in-frame clones and leaves out a portion. This sample has about 200,000 clones; around 65% occur once, and the top ten carry 4% to 5%. Specimen: CD4+ T cells sorted from blood, collected at week 4, from a patient treated with tofacitinib. The J gene is TRBJ1-6, the V gene TRBV21-1; TRBD1 is the table's D call, not checked against the DNA. TRBV21-1 is labeled a pseudogene. The receptor comes from a human donor with alopecia areata. The CDR3 nucleotides are TGTGCCAGCAGCTCCACGAAGGACAGGGAAGATTCACCCCTCCACTTT. It is translated as CASSSTKDREDSPLHF.